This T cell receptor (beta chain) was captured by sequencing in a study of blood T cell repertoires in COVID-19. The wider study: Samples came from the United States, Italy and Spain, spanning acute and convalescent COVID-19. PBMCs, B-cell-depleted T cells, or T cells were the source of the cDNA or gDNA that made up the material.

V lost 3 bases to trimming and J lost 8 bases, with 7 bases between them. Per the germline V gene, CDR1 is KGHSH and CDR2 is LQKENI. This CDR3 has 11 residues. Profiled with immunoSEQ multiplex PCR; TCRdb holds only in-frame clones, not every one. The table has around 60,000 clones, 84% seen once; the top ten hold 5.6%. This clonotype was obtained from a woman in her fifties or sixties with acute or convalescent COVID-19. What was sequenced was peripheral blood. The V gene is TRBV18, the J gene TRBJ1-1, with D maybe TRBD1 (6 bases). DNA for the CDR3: TGTGCCAGCTCACCTGGGGGCGAAGCTTTCTTT. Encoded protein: CASSPGGEAFF.